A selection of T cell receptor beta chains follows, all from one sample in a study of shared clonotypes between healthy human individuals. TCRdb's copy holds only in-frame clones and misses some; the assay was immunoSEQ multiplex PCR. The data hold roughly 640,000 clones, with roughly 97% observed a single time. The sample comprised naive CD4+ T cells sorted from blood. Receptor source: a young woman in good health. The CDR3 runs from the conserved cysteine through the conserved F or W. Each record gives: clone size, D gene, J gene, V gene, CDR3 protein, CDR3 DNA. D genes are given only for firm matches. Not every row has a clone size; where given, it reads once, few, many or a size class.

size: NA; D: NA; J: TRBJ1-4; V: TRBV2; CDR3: CASSEGTNEKLFF; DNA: TGTGCCAGCAGTGAGGGCACAAATGAAAAACTGTTTTTT
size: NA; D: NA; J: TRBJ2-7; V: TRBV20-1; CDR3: CSAGSGEQYF; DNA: TGCAGTGCTGGTTCCGGAGAGCAGTACTTC
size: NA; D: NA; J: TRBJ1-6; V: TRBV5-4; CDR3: CASSSPARPNSPLHF; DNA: TGTGCCAGCAGCTCTCCCGCCAGGCCGAATTCACCCCTCCACTTT
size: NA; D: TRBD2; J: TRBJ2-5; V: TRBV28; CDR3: CASRLAGGAKTQYF; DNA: TGTGCCAGCAGACTAGCGGGAGGAGCGAAGACCCAGTACTTC
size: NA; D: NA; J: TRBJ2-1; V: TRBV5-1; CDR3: CASSLTSSPDEQFF; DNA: TGCGCCAGCAGCTTGACTAGTTCACCGGATGAGCAGTTCTTC
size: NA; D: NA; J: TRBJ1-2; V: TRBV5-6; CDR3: CASSLFPQGSTF; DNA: TGTGCCAGCAGCTTGTTCCCCCAGGGCAGCACCTTC
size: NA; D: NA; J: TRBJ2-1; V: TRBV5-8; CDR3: CASSLAWLGEYNEQFF; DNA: TGTGCCAGCAGCTTGGCATGGTTGGGGGAGTACAATGAGCAGTTCTTC
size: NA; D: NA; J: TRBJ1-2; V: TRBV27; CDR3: CASSLSGTFPMDYGYTF; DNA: TGTGCCAGCAGTCTCTCCGGGACATTCCCCATGGACTATGGCTACACCTTC
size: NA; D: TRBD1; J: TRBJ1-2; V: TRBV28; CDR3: CASSDRVYGYTF; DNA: TGTGCCAGCAGTGACAGGGTTTATGGCTACACCTTC
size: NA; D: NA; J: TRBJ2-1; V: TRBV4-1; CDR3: CASSLRIDSKRGNEQFF; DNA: TGCGCCAGCAGCTTAAGAATAGACTCCAAGAGAGGCAATGAGCAGTTCTTC
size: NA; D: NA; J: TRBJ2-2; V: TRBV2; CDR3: CASAGQINTGELFF; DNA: TGTGCCAGCGCGGGACAGATAAACACCGGGGAGCTGTTTTTT
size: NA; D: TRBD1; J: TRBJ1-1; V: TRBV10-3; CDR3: CAISDATGVSAEAFF; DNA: TGTGCCATCAGTGATGCCACAGGGGTCTCCGCTGAAGCTTTCTTT
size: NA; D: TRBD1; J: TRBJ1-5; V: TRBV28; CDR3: CASSPPGGQDNQPQHF; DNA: TGTGCCAGCAGCCCCCCGGGGGGACAGGACAATCAGCCCCAGCATTTT
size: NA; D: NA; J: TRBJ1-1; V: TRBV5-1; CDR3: CASSVTGNTEAFF; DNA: TGCGCCAGCAGCGTGACAGGGAACACTGAAGCTTTCTTT
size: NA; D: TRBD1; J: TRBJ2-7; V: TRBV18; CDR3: CASSPHTPGQGHEQYF; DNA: TGTGCCAGCTCACCCCACACCCCGGGACAGGGTCACGAGCAGTACTTC
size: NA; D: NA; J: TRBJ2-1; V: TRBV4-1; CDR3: CASSQALAGGRNEQFF; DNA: TGCGCCAGCAGCCAAGCACTAGCAGGAGGTAGGAATGAGCAGTTCTTC
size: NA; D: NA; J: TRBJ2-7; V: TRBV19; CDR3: CASSICDPPSASSYEQYF; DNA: TGTGCCAGTAGTATTTGCGATCCTCCTAGTGCTAGCTCCTACGAGCAGTACTTC
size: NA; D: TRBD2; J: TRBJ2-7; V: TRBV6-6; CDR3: CASKQAGEGPEQYF; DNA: TGTGCCAGCAAACAAGCGGGAGAAGGTCCCGAGCAGTACTTC
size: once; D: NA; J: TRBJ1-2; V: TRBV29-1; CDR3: CSVGGVYGYTF; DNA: TGCAGCGTTGGGGGTGTATATGGCTACACCTTC
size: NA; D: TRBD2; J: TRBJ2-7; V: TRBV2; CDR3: CASSERGRSSYEQYF; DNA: TGTGCCAGCAGTGAGCGCGGGAGGAGCTCCTACGAGCAGTACTTC
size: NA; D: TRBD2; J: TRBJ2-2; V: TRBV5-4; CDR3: CASSRGLAPTEGELFF; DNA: TGTGCCAGCAGCCGAGGACTAGCGCCAACGGAGGGGGAGCTGTTTTTT
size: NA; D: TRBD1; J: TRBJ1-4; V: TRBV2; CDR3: CASRTGVNEKLFF; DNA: TGTGCCAGCAGGACAGGGGTAAATGAAAAACTGTTTTTT
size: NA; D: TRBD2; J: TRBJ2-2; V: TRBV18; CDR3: CASSRSGGSLAGELFF; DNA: TGTGCCAGCTCAAGGTCCGGCGGGAGCCTGGCCGGGGAGCTGTTTTTT
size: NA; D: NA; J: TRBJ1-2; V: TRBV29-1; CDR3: CSVGSGAGYGYTF; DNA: TGCAGCGTAGGCTCGGGGGCAGGCTATGGCTACACCTTC
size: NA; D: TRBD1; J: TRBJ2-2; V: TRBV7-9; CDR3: CASSRDSTGELFF; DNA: TGTGCCAGCAGCCGGGACAGCACCGGGGAGCTGTTTTTT
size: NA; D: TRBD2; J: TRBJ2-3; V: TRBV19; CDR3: CATWGGTDTQYF; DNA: TGTGCGACGTGGGGAGGGACAGATACGCAGTATTTT
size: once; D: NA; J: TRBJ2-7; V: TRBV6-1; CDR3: CASRTTWRTYEQYF; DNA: TGTGCCAGCAGGACCACATGGCGAACCTACGAGCAGTACTTC
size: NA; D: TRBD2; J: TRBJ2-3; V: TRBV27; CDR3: CASSLFLAGGTDTQYF; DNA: TGTGCCAGCAGTTTATTCCTAGCGGGAGGCACAGATACGCAGTATTTT
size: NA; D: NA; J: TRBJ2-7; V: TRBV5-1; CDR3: CASSLEGGTPSLF; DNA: TGCGCCAGCAGCTTGGAGGGGGGGACGCCATCCCTTTTC
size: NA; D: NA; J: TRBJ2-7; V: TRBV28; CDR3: CASSPWGQKDYEQYF; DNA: TGTGCCAGCAGTCCGTGGGGCCAGAAAGATTACGAGCAGTACTTC
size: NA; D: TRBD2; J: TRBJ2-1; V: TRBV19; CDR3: CASSMTSGGHNEQFF; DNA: TGTGCCAGTAGTATGACTAGCGGGGGACACAATGAGCAGTTCTTC
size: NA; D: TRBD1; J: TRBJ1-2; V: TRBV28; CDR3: CASRIQGADGYTF; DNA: TGTGCCAGCAGGATACAGGGGGCGGATGGCTACACCTTC
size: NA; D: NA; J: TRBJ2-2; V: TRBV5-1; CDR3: CASSLGAVLTGELFF; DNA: TGCGCCAGCAGCTTGGGAGCGGTGCTCACCGGGGAGCTGTTTTTT
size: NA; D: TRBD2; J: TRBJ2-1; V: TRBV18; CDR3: CASSLGLAGYNEQFF; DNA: TGTGCCAGCTCACTGGGACTAGCGGGTTACAATGAGCAGTTCTTC
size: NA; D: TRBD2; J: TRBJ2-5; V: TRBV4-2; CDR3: CASSQDGASGRRGETQYF; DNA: TGTGCCAGCAGCCAAGATGGAGCTAGCGGACGAAGAGGAGAGACCCAGTACTTC